This TCR beta chain was sequenced for a study of cytomegalovirus exposure and HLA in healthy donors. Study in general: In terms of ancestry, the Caucasian-associated cluster contained roughly four fifths of the roughly 400 genotyped donors.

The PCR had 60 Vbeta and 13 Jbeta primers. TCRdb's table, derived via immunoSEQ multiplex PCR, lists solely in-frame clones and lacks some. The sample lists 150,000 or so clones; more than 70% were seen once. The CDR3 is 15 residues long. V lost 4 bases and J lost 3; bases outside the gene matches: 6. Germline CDR1 reads SGDLS; CDR2 reads YYNGEE. The chain is built from TRBV9 and TRBJ1-4, with TRBD1 identical over 7 bases. The sample was PBMCs. The sequence was collected from a woman in her fifties or sixties in good health and CMV-seropositive. Written as DNA, the CDR3 is TGTGCCAGCAGCACCCAACAGGGGTCTAATGAAAAACTGTTTTTT. It specifies CASSTQQGSNEKLFF.